Each of the 18 T cell receptor beta chains below was sequenced from the same sample in a study of blood T cell repertoires in COVID-19. Generated by immunoSEQ multiplex PCR, the TCRdb table keeps only in-frame clones and is missing some. This sample has about 270,000 clones, with around nine tenths found just once. Sequencing input: peripheral blood. The receptor set was obtained from a man in his forties or fifties with active or convalescent COVID-19.

The chain links TRBV24-1 to TRBJ2-5, with TRBD2 matching 8 bases. The germline V gene encodes CDR1 KGHDR and CDR2 SFDVKD. This CDR3 has 17 amino acids. J gave up 3 bases and V 3 bases, and 11 bases lay outside the gene matches. DNA for the CDR3: TGTGCCACCAGTGATCCCGCAGGTGGGACTAGAGAAGAGACCCAGTACTTC. Encoded protein: CATSDPAGGTREETQYF.

The rearrangement links TRBV25-1 to TRBJ1-6; 7 bases map to TRBD1. CDR1 and CDR2 from the germline V gene are MGHDK and SYGVNS. V was pared by 8 bases and J by 8 bases, with 9 bases of the junction left unmatched. CDR3 length equals 14 residues. Here the CDR3 reads CASREGALDSPLHF. The CDR3 DNA is TGTGCCAGCCGGGAGGGGGCACTTGATTCACCCCTCCACTTT.

The chain has TRBV13 and TRBJ1-2, with a weak D call TRBD1 (5 bases). Germline V CDR1 and CDR2: PRHDT, FYEKMQ (reference sequence). This CDR3 spans 17 amino acids. Trimming cost V 2 bases and J 4 bases, with 20 bases left between them. The CDR3 coding sequence is TGTGCCAGCAGCTTACTCCTGACCGGGACGGGAGCCTATGGCTACACCTTC. Translation: CASSLLLTGTGAYGYTF.

The chain recombines TRBV3-1 (or the pseudogene TRBV3-2) with TRBJ2-6, with 7 nucleotides matching TRBD1. Germline V gene sequence: CDR1 LGHDT, CDR2 YNNKEL (reference sequence). Trimming took 3 bases from V and 2 from J; bases not matched to a gene: 7. This CDR3 spans 17 amino acids. In DNA form, the CDR3 reads TGTGCCAGCAGCCAGGACAGGCCTAAGGCTGGGGCCAACGTCCTGACTTTC. Its translation is CASSQDRPKAGANVLTF.

The chain recombines TRBV19 with TRBJ2-7, with D possibly matching TRBD1 (6 bases). V was cut by 3 bases and J by 4 bases, with 19 bases left in between. Germline V gene lookup returns CDR1 LNHDA and CDR2 SQIVND (reference sequence). This CDR3 has 16 amino acids. CDR3 DNA sequence: TGTGCCAGTAGTATCGCAGGGGCCGCGGATCTATACGAGCAGTACTTC. The encoded protein is CASSIAGAADLYEQYF.

This chain uses TRBV10-3 with TRBJ2-6; TRBD1 agrees at 7 bases. V gave up 6 bases and J gave up 4 bases; unmatched junction bases: 6. This CDR3 is 15 amino acids long. The germline CDR1 and CDR2 sequences are ENHRY and SYGVKD. CDR3 sequence: CAIRLGGTGANVLTF. CDR3 DNA: TGTGCCATCAGATTAGGGGGCACGGGGGCCAACGTCCTGACTTTC.

The chain combines TRBV19 with TRBJ1-3; tentative D call: TRBD1 (5 bases). The CDR3 extends over 14 amino acids. Between the trimmed V and J ends, which lost 3 bases and 4 bases, there was a span of 10 bases. CDR1 LNHDA and CDR2 SQIVND come from the germline V gene (reference sequence). For the CDR3, the DNA is TGTGCCAGTAGTATCAGGGAAAGGGGAAACACCATATATTTT. It translates to CASSIRERGNTIYF.

The chain has TRBV5-1 and TRBJ1-4, with D possibly matching TRBD1 (5 bases). CDR3 length: 15 amino acids. Germline values: CDR1 SGHRS, CDR2 YFSETQ. V was shortened by 0 bases and J by 7 bases, with 13 bases between the two germline ends. Here the CDR3 DNA reads TGCGCCAGCAGCTTGGATAGGGGAAAGAGTGAAAAACTGTTTTTT. Translating gives CASSLDRGKSEKLFF.

The chain uses TRBV15 and TRBJ1-2, with TRBD1 as a possible D gene (5 bases). Deletions cut 0 bases from V and 3 bases from J, with 17 bases between. The CDR3 is 17 amino acids. Germline CDR1 is LNHNV and CDR2 is YYDKDF (reference sequence). CDR3 DNA: TGTGCCACCAGCAGAGATACGGGGATGTGGGGGGACTATGGCTACACCTTC. Translating gives CATSRDTGMWGDYGYTF.

This clone occurred a few times. This CDR3 is also generated by other DNA sequences in the sample. V usage is TRBV19 and J usage is TRBJ1-5; D may be TRBD1 (6 bases). V lost 8 bases, J lost 2 bases, and 10 bases lay in between. CDR1 LNHDA and CDR2 SQIVND come from the germline V gene (reference sequence). This CDR3 is built from 13 residues. CDR3 sequence reads: CASSGAGNQPQHF. DNA of the CDR3: TGTGCCAGTTCAGGGGCGGGCAATCAGCCCCAGCATTTT.

The genes are TRBV2 and TRBJ1-3, with no clear D. The CDR3 extends over 15 amino acids. Germline V gene sequence: CDR1 SNHLY, CDR2 FYNNEI. The V end lost 7 bases, the J end lost 0 bases, and 13 bases lay between the germline ends. CDR3 sequence: CASTSEGSSGNTIYF. Here the CDR3 DNA reads TGTGCCAGCACGTCCGAAGGGAGCTCTGGAAACACCATATATTTT.

The chain combines TRBV5-6 with TRBJ1-6; 8 bases line up with TRBD1. The ends lost 5 bases at V and 5 bases at J; junction bases unmatched: 3. The CDR3 consists of 14 residues. Germline V gene lookup returns CDR1 SGHDT and CDR2 YYEEEE. CDR3 coding DNA: TGTGCCAGCAGGGAGGGACAGGATAATTCACCCCTCCACTTT. It is translated as CASREGQDNSPLHF. Together with reference TRBV5-6 and TRBJ1-6, the CDR3 gives the full variable domain: DAGVTQSPTHLIKTRGQQVTLRCSPKSGHDTVSWYQQALGQGPQFIFQYYEEEERQRGNFPDRFSGHQFPNYSSELNVNALLLGDSALYLCASREGQDNSPLHFGNGTRLTVT.

This chain links TRBV7-8 with TRBJ1-5; a possible D gene is TRBD1 (6 bases). V lost 1 base to trimming and J lost 4 bases, with 11 bases between them. This CDR3 has 15 residues. The germline V gene has CDR1 SGHVS and CDR2 FQNEAQ. CDR3 bases: TGTGCCAGCAGCTTAGAGGGGACACGGAATCAGCCCCAGCATTTT. Its translation is CASSLEGTRNQPQHF.

The rearrangement joins TRBV7-9 to TRBJ2-7; 10 bases map to TRBD1. Germline V gives CDR1 SEHNR, CDR2 FQNEAQ (reference sequence). CDR3 length: 16 residues. V was clipped by 4 bases and J by 3 bases; unmatched bases: 9. CDR3 DNA sequence: TGTGCCAGCAGCTCCACCCGGACAGGGGGTTTCTACGAGCAGTACTTC. Translation: CASSSTRTGGFYEQYF.

V and J are TRBV12-3 or TRBV12-4 and TRBJ2-7, with 10 bases that match TRBD2. V gave up 5 bases and J gave up 6 bases; unmatched junction bases: 4. This CDR3 is built from 13 residues. The CDR3 loop is CASSMGLASEQYF. CDR3 nucleotide sequence: TGTGCCAGCAGTATGGGACTAGCGTCCGAGCAGTACTTC.

This chain joins TRBV6-1 and TRBJ2-3, with 9 bases lining up with TRBD1. Germline CDR1 and CDR2: MNHNS and SASEGT. The CDR3 sequence is 15 residues long. V dropped 3 bases and J dropped 5; count of bases not matched to a gene: 6. The CDR3 region is CASSDTGGHGDTQYF. The CDR3, as DNA: TGTGCCAGCAGTGACACAGGGGGCCATGGAGATACGCAGTATTTT.

A single count supports this clone. This chain links TRBV5-1 with TRBJ1-2, with 8 bases aligning to TRBD1. CDR3 length: 17 residues. Trimming removed 0 bases from V and 4 bases from J; junction bases left unmatched: 11. From germline, CDR1 is SGHRS and CDR2 YFSETQ. The CDR3 loop is CASSLGGDMDRVYGYTF. The CDR3 DNA reads TGCGCCAGCAGCTTGGGAGGGGATATGGACAGGGTCTATGGCTACACCTTC.

V is TRBV2 and J is TRBJ2-2, with 7 nucleotides matching TRBD2. The CDR3 has 14 residues. Germline trimming cut 9 bases from V and 2 bases from J; bases unmatched to any gene: 6. Germline V gene lookup returns CDR1 SNHLY and CDR2 FYNNEI. The CDR3: CASEPGLNTGELFF. In nucleotides, the CDR3 is TGTGCCAGTGAGCCGGGACTAAACACCGGGGAGCTGTTTTTT.